These 4 T cell receptor beta chains came from one sample sequenced in a study of cytomegalovirus exposure and HLA in healthy donors. With 60 Vbeta and 13 Jbeta primers, the PCR was carried out. Data came from immunoSEQ multiplex PCR; TCRdb stores just in-frame clones and leaves some out. The sample consists of approximately 220,000 clones, 82% of them appearing once. Sequencing was done on a sample of PBMCs. The receptors come from a middle-aged man in good health and CMV-seropositive.

The chain is built from TRBV30 and TRBJ2-5; 9 nucleotides align to TRBD1. The DNA end is a closer match to TRBJ2-7, so the J assignment may be wrong. Germline values: CDR1 GTSNPN, CDR2 SVGIG (reference sequence). This CDR3 contains 15 residues. CDR3 DNA sequence: TGTGCCTGGAGTGTACAGGGGGCGCGTCTCTACGAGCAGTACTTC. Translating it yields CAWSVQGARLYEQYF.

The V call is TRBV7-9, the J call TRBJ1-1; 7 nucleotides line up with TRBD1. The CDR3 runs to 15 residues. Germline lookup yields CDR1 SEHNR and CDR2 FQNEAQ (reference sequence). Losses at the gene ends were 5 bases for V and 1 base for J; bases not matched to a gene: 7. The CDR3 DNA reads as TGTGCCAGCAGCCCAGCAGGACAGGAGAACACTGAAGCTTTCTTT. Encoded protein: CASSPAGQENTEAFF. Supplemented by reference TRBV7-9 and TRBJ1-1, the full variable domain reads DTGVSQNPRHKITKRGQNVTFRCDPISEHNRLYWYRQTLGQGPEFLTYFQNEAQLEKSRLLSDRFSAERPKGSFSTLEIQRTEQGDSAMYLCASSPAGQENTEAFFGQGTRLTVV.

The chain combines TRBV7-8 with TRBJ2-6; a possible D gene is TRBD1 (5 bases). The V gene lost 1 base and the J gene lost 0 bases, with 10 bases spanning the gap. The CDR3 runs 17 residues. The germline CDR1 and CDR2 sequences are SGHVS and FQNEAQ. The CDR3 reads CASSLGRGYSGANVLTF. The CDR3 bases are TGTGCCAGCAGCTTAGGAAGGGGTTACTCTGGGGCCAACGTCCTGACTTTC. The whole variable domain, filled in from reference TRBV7-8 and TRBJ2-6, reads GAGVSQSPRYKVAKRGQDVALRCDPISGHVSLFWYQQALGQGPEFLTYFQNEAQLDKSGLPSDRFFAERPEGSVSTLKIQRTQQEDSAVYLCASSLGRGYSGANVLTFGAGSRLTVL.

The chain recombines TRBV9 with TRBJ2-2; 11 nucleotides line up with TRBD2. Germline CDR1 reads SGDLS; CDR2 reads YYNGEE. Losses at the gene ends were 2 bases for V and 7 bases for J; bases not matched to a gene: 10. The CDR3 consists of 17 residues. The DNA of the CDR3 is TGTGCCAGCAGCGTCCAATCAACTAGCGGGAGTGGCGGGGAGCTGTTTTTT. Translating it yields CASSVQSTSGSGGELFF.